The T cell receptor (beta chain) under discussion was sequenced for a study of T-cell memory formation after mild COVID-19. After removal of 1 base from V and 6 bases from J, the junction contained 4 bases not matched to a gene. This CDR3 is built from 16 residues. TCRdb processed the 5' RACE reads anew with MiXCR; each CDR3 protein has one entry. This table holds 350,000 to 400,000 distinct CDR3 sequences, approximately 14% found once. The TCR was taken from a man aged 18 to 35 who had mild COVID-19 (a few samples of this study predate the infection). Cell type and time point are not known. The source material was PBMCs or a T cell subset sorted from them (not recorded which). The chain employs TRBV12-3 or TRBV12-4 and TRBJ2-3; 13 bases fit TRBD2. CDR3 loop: CASSLGLAGGSDTQYF. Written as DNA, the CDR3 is TGTGCCAGCAGTTTAGGACTAGCGGGGGGTTCCGATACGCAGTATTTT.